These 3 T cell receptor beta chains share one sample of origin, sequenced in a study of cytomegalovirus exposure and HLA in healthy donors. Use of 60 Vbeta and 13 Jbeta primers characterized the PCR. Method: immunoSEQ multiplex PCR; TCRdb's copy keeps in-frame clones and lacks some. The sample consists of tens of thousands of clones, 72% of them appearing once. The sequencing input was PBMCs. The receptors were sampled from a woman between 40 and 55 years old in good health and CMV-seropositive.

The DNA for the CDR3 is TGCGCCAGCAGCCAAGGGACTAGCGACTACACAGATACGCAGTATTTT. Translated: CASSQGTSDYTDTQYF. J is TRBJ2-3 and V is TRBV4-1; 9 bases line up with TRBD2. Germline CDR1 is MGHRA and CDR2 is YSYEKL. The junction had 4 bases not matched to a gene; V was cut back by 1 base and J by 2 bases. The CDR3 contains 16 residues.

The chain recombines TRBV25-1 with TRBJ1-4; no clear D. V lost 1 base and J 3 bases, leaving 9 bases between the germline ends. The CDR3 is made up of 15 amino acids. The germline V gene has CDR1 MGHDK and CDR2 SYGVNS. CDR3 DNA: TGTGCCAGCAGTGAATCGATGGGCCCTAATGAAAAACTGTTTTTT. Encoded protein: CASSESMGPNEKLFF.

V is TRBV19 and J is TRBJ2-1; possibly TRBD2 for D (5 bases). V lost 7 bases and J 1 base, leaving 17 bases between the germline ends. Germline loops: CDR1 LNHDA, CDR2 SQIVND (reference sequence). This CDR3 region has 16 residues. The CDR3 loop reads CASKVTGEFSYNEQFF. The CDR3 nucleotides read TGTGCCAGTAAGGTCACCGGGGAGTTTTCCTACAATGAGCAGTTCTTC.